This T cell receptor beta chain was identified during a study of cytomegalovirus exposure and HLA in healthy donors. The study ran its PCR with 60 Vbeta and 13 Jbeta primers. The assay was immunoSEQ multiplex PCR, and TCRdb's table has in-frame clones only and misses some. The repertoire holds about 68,000 clones, with roughly 77% as singletons. On this clone itself: The antigen remains undetermined.

The CDR3 totals 16 residues. Germline V gives CDR1 ENHRY, CDR2 SYGVKD. The trim removed 4 bases at V and 2 bases at J, leaving 4 bases unmatched. Findings of the study overall: Both high specificity and high sensitivity reportedly marked the classifier's diagnosis of cytomegalovirus status.

Source material: PBMCs. This receptor was identified in a human donor in good health. The V and J genes are TRBV10-3 and TRBJ2-2, with TRBD1 identical over 10 bases. The CDR3 sequence is CAISGWTGGNTGELFF. CDR3 DNA: TGTGCCATCAGTGGGTGGACAGGGGGTAACACCGGGGAGCTGTTTTTT.